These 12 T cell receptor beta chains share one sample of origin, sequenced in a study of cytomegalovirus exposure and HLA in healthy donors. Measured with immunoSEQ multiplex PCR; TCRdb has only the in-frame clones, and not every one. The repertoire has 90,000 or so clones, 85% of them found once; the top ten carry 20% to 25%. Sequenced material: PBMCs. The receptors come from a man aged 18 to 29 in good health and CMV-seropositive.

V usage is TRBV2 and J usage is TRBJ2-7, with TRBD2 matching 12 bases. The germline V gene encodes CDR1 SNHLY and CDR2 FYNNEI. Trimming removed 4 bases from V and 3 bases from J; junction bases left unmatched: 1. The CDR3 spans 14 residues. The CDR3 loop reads CASSGGLAGYEQYV. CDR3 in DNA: TGTGCCAGCAGTGGGGGACTAGCGGGCTACGAGCAGTACGTC.

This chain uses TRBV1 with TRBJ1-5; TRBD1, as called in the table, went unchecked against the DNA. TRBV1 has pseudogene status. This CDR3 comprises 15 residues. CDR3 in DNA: TGCACCAGCAGAGGCCAGGGCCATGTTCGTCAGCCCCAGCATTTT. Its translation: CTSRGQGHVRQPQHF.

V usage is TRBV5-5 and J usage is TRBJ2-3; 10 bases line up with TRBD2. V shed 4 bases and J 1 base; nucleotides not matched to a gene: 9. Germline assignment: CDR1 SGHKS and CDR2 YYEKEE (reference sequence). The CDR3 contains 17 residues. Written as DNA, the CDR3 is TGTGCCAGCAGCCACCCAATTGGGACTAGCGGCACAGATACGCAGTATTTT. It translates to CASSHPIGTSGTDTQYF.

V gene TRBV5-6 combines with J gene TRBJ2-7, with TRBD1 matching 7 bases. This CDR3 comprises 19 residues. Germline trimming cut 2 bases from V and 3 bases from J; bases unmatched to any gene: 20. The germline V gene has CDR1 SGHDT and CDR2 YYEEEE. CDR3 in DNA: TGTGCCAGCAGCTTCCCATGGGACCAAAACCGGGACAGACACTACGAGCAGTACGTC. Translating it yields CASSFPWDQNRDRHYEQYV.

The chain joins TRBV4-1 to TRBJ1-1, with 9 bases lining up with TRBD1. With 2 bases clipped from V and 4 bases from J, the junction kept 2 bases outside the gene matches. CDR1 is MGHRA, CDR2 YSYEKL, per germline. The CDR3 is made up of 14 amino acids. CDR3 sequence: CASSQWTGVTEAFF. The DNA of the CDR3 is TGCGCCAGCAGCCAATGGACAGGGGTCACTGAAGCTTTCTTT.

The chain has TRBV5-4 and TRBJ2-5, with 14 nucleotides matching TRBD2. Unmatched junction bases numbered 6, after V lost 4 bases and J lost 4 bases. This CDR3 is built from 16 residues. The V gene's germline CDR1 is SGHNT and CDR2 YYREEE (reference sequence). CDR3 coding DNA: TGTGCCAGCAGCCCGACTAGCGGGAGGGCCCTAGAGACCCAGTACTTC. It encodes CASSPTSGRALETQYF.

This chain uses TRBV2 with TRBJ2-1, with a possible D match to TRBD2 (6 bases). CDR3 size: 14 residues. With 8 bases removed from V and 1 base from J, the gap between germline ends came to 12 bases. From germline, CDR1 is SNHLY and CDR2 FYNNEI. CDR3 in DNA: TGTGCCAGCCGAATAGCGGAATCCTACAATGAGCAGTTCTTC. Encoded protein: CASRIAESYNEQFF.

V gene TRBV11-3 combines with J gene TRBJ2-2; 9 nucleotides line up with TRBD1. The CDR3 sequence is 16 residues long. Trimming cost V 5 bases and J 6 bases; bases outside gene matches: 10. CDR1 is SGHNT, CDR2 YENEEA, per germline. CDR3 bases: TGTGCCAGCAGCATCGGACAGGGGTATGTCGCCGGGGAGCTGTTTTTT. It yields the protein CASSIGQGYVAGELFF.

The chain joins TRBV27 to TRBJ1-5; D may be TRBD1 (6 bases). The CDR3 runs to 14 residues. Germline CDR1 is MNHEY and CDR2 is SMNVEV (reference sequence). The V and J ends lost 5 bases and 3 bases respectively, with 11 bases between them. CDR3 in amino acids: CASSQGGFNQPQHF. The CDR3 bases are TGTGCCAGCAGTCAAGGGGGTTTCAATCAGCCCCAGCATTTT.

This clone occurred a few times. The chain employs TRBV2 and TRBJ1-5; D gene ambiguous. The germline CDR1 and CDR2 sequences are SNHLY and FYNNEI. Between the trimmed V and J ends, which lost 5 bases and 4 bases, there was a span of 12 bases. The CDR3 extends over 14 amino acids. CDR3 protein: CASSLTSPNQPQHF. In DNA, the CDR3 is TGTGCCAGCAGTTTGACAAGCCCTAATCAGCCCCAGCATTTT.

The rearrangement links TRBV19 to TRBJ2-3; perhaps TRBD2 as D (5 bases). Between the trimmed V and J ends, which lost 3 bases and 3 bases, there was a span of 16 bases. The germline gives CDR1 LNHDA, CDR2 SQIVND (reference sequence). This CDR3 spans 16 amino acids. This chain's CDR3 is CASSIEGWGSTDTQYF. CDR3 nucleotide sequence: TGTGCCAGTAGTATCGAGGGCTGGGGTTCAACAGATACGCAGTATTTT.

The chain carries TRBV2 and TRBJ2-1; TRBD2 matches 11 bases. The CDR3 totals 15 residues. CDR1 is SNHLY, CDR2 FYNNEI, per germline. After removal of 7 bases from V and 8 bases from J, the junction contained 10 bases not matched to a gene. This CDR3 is CASTTIAGGPHEQFF. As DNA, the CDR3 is TGTGCCAGCACTACAATAGCGGGAGGGCCACATGAGCAGTTCTTC.